This T cell receptor (beta chain) comes out of a study of blood T cell repertoires in COVID-19. Looking at the study overall: Specimens from acute and convalescent COVID-19 originated in the United States, Italy and Spain. From T cells, B-cell-depleted T cells, or PBMCs came the material, which was cDNA or gDNA.

In the source study's methods: Reference gene primers were amplified, and this amplification served to estimate nucleated cell counts. Data came from immunoSEQ multiplex PCR; TCRdb stores just in-frame clones and leaves some out. That table supplies the V and J calls and clone size; D and trimming were determined from the DNA. The repertoire holds 100,000 to 140,000 clones, with almost 85% as singletons. The sequencing input was peripheral blood. The clonotype originates from a human donor in a cohort sampled during active COVID-19.

In DNA, the CDR3 is TGTGCCAGCAGCGCTGGGACAGCTAACTATGGCTACACCTTC. Translating gives CASSAGTANYGYTF. This sequence joins TRBV9 and TRBJ1-2; 7 nucleotides line up with TRBD1. In germline, CDR1 is SGDLS, CDR2 YYNGEE. Unmatched junction bases numbered 2, after V lost 3 bases and J lost 0 bases. CDR3 length equals 14 residues.